Listed below are T cell receptor beta chains from one sample, sequenced in a study of CD8+ T cells in alopecia areata. Sequencing used immunoSEQ multiplex PCR; TCRdb keeps in-frame clones, though not all of them. The sample has fewer than 200,000 clones; less than 80% are singletons. The sample here was CD8+ T cells sorted from blood, taken at week 0. The source is a human donor with alopecia areata. The CDR3 runs from the conserved cysteine through the conserved F or W. D genes are given only for firm matches. Size is stated for part of the rows, as once, few or many counts, or as a class when the clone is expanded.

clone_size,d_call,v_call,j_call,cdr3_aa,cdr3_nt
-,TRBD2,TRBV29-1,TRBJ2-6,CSVEEYLAGENSGANVLTF,TGCAGCGTTGAAGAATATCTAGCGGGGGAAAACTCTGGGGCCAACGTCCTGACTTTC
-,-,TRBV13,TRBJ2-7,CASSTTEERYEQYF,TGTGCCAGCAGCACAACGGAAGAGAGATACGAGCAGTACTTC
-,TRBD1,TRBV27,TRBJ1-1,CASSWTGPNTEAFF,TGTGCCAGCAGCTGGACAGGGCCGAACACTGAAGCTTTCTTT
-,-,TRBV6-5,TRBJ1-6,CASRVGGSPLHF,TGTGCCAGCCGCGTGGGCGGGTCACCCCTCCACTTT
few,TRBD2,TRBV7-9,TRBJ2-1,CASSGTGGEQFF,TGTGCCAGCAGTGGCACGGGGGGTGAGCAGTTCTTC
-,-,TRBV6-1,TRBJ2-6,CASTFGGPGANVLTF,TGTGCCAGCACGTTTGGGGGACCTGGGGCCAACGTCCTGACTTTC
few,-,TRBV29-1,TRBJ2-7,CSVPAAGWPYEQYF,TGCAGCGTCCCCGCGGCAGGTTGGCCCTACGAGCAGTACTTC
-,-,TRBV15,TRBJ1-1,CATSPRVGRTEAFF,TGTGCCACCAGCCCCCGGGTTGGGAGGACTGAAGCTTTCTTT
few,-,TRBV7-9,TRBJ1-6,CASSLYQDVYGSPLHF,TGTGCCAGCAGCTTATATCAGGACGTTTATGGTTCACCCCTCCACTTT
-,-,TRBV19,TRBJ2-7,CASSFGGGYEQYF,TGTGCCAGTAGTTTCGGAGGGGGATACGAGCAGTACTTC
few,TRBD1,TRBV14,TRBJ2-7,CASSQDHISRGPIRYF,TGTGCCAGCAGCCAAGATCATATATCCAGGGGGCCCATTAGGTACTTC
-,-,TRBV5-6,TRBJ2-3,CASKQGPSTDTQYF,TGTGCCAGCAAGCAGGGACCAAGCACAGATACGCAGTATTTT
-,TRBD1,TRBV7-8,TRBJ1-5,CASSLSTGGGNQPQHF,TGTGCCAGCAGCTTATCAACAGGGGGTGGCAATCAGCCCCAGCATTTT
few,-,TRBV11-2,TRBJ2-3,CASSQDRGTDTQYF,TGCGCCAGCAGCCAAGATCGGGGCACAGATACGCAGTATTTT
-,TRBD1,TRBV5-1,TRBJ2-7,CASSWGQSYEQYF,TGCGCCAGCAGCTGGGGACAGTCGTACGAGCAGTACTTC
few,-,TRBV7-9,TRBJ1-1,CASSPSSQRGMNTEAFF,TGTGCCAGCAGCCCATCGTCTCAGCGGGGGATGAACACTGAAGCTTTCTTT
-,-,TRBV25-1,TRBJ2-2,CASSDTGPGELFF,TGTGCCAGCAGTGACACGGGACCCGGGGAGCTGTTTTTT
few,-,TRBV7-8,TRBJ2-5,CASSLDLQKETQYF,TGTGCCAGCAGCTTGGACCTGCAGAAAGAGACCCAGTACTTC
-,-,TRBV15,TRBJ2-4,CATSRNYRVEAKNIQYF,TGTGCCACCAGCAGAAACTACAGGGTGGAAGCCAAAAACATTCAGTACTTC
-,-,TRBV6-1,TRBJ2-7,CASSESRSYEQYF,TGTGCCAGCAGTGAATCTAGATCCTACGAGCAGTACTTC
few,-,TRBV14,TRBJ1-4,CASSPRQDPEKLFF,TGTGCCAGCAGCCCCCGACAGGATCCCGAAAAACTGTTTTTT
once,-,TRBV30,TRBJ2-5,CAWSVVGLQETQYF,TGTGCCTGGAGTGTCGTCGGCCTCCAAGAGACCCAGTACTTC
-,-,TRBV19,TRBJ2-1,CASSISPNEQFF,TGTGCCAGTAGTATTTCCCCCAATGAGCAGTTCTTC
-,-,TRBV27,TRBJ1-4,CASSSWGPDEKLFF,TGTGCCAGCAGCTCGTGGGGGCCTGATGAAAAACTGTTTTTT
-,TRBD2,TRBV9,TRBJ2-5,CASARGGAETQYF,TGTGCCAGCGCGCGGGGAGGGGCGGAGACCCAGTACTTC
few,-,TRBV12-5,TRBJ1-4,CASGLPKGRAVELFF,TGTGCTAGTGGTTTGCCGAAGGGACGGGCGGTGGAACTGTTTTTT
-,TRBD1,TRBV4-1,TRBJ1-5,CASSQDLLGQGYQPQHF,TGCGCCAGCAGCCAAGATCTATTGGGACAGGGCTATCAGCCCCAGCATTTT
-,-,TRBV4-2,TRBJ2-7,CASSQVTSQGIYEQYF,TGTGCCAGCAGCCAAGTAACGTCCCAGGGCATCTACGAGCAGTACTTC
-,-,TRBV13,TRBJ1-2,CASSSDRTYGYTF,TGTGCCAGCAGCTCCGACAGGACCTATGGCTACACCTTC
-,-,TRBV14,TRBJ2-3,CASSQDWADTQYF,TGTGCCAGCAGCCAAGATTGGGCAGATACGCAGTATTTT
-,-,TRBV6-5,TRBJ2-1,CASSYSGAAYNEQFF,TGTGCCAGCAGTTACTCAGGCGCGGCCTACAATGAGCAGTTCTTC
few,-,TRBV6-5,TRBJ2-5,CARHPRGETQYF,TGTGCCCGCCACCCCAGAGGAGAGACCCAGTACTTC
-,-,TRBV7-9,TRBJ1-3,CASRGTYGGNTIYF,TGTGCCAGCAGGGGGACGTACGGAGGAAACACCATATATTTT
-,TRBD1,TRBV7-6,TRBJ2-2,CASSLGQGAGTGELFF,TGTGCCAGCAGCTTAGGGCAGGGGGCTGGCACCGGGGAGCTGTTTTTT
-,-,TRBV6-6,TRBJ1-2,CASSYQGYGYGYTF,TGTGCCAGCAGTTACCAGGGGTACGGCTATGGCTACACCTTC
-,-,TRBV9,TRBJ2-7,CASSASPQGPLDYEQYF,TGTGCCAGCAGCGCCTCCCCGCAGGGACCCCTAGACTACGAGCAGTACTTC
medium-sized,-,TRBV14,TRBJ2-1,CASSSFLDEQFF,TGTGCCAGCAGCTCTTTTTTGGATGAGCAGTTCTTC
-,-,TRBV2,TRBJ1-5,CASSVGQNIAYQPQHF,TGTGCCAGCAGTGTAGGCCAGAACATAGCCTATCAGCCCCAGCATTTT
-,-,TRBV19,TRBJ2-6,CASSISFRGSGANVLTF,TGTGCCAGTAGTATATCGTTTCGGGGCTCTGGGGCCAACGTCCTGACTTTC
-,-,TRBV19,TRBJ2-1,CASSMSAGAYNEQFF,TGTGCCAGTAGTATGTCGGCAGGGGCCTACAATGAGCAGTTCTTC
-,-,TRBV30,TRBJ1-2,CAWSLGDYGYTF,TGTGCCTGGAGTCTAGGGGACTATGGCTACACCTTC
-,-,TRBV7-9,TRBJ1-5,CASSLSTDQPQHF,TGTGCCAGCAGCTTATCGACAGATCAGCCCCAGCATTTT
-,TRBD1,TRBV10-3,TRBJ2-3,CAISEPQGADTQYF,TGTGCCATCAGTGAGCCCCAGGGGGCAGATACGCAGTATTTT
few,-,TRBV5-1,TRBJ1-1,CASSSAGSNTEAFF,TGCGCCAGCAGCTCAGCAGGGAGTAACACTGAAGCTTTCTTT
few,TRBD1,TRBV2,TRBJ2-7,CASSDFRDRSLYEQYF,TGTGCCAGCAGTGACTTCCGGGACAGGAGCCTTTACGAGCAGTACTTC
once,TRBD1,TRBV30,TRBJ2-7,CAWRMTGGYEQYF,TGTGCCTGGAGGATGACAGGGGGCTACGAGCAGTACTTC
few,-,TRBV29-1,TRBJ2-3,CSVFTIQGFSTDTQYF,TGCAGCGTTTTTACCATCCAGGGATTTAGCACAGATACGCAGTATTTT
-,-,TRBV15,TRBJ1-1,CATSALSVNTEAFF,TGTGCCACCAGCGCCCTGTCGGTGAACACTGAAGCTTTCTTT
-,TRBD1,TRBV9,TRBJ1-2,CASKDRGRGYGYTF,TGTGCCAGCAAGGACAGGGGGCGAGGCTATGGCTACACCTTC
-,TRBD1,TRBV13,TRBJ2-5,CASSGDRDGETQYF,TGTGCCAGCAGCGGGGACAGGGATGGAGAGACCCAGTACTTC
once,TRBD2,TRBV4-2,TRBJ2-7,CASSTTSGGSYEQYF,TGTGCCAGCAGCACCACTAGCGGGGGATCCTACGAGCAGTACTTC
-,-,TRBV13,TRBJ1-3,CASSPDSDNTIYF,TGTGCCAGCAGCCCCGACAGTGATAACACCATATATTTT